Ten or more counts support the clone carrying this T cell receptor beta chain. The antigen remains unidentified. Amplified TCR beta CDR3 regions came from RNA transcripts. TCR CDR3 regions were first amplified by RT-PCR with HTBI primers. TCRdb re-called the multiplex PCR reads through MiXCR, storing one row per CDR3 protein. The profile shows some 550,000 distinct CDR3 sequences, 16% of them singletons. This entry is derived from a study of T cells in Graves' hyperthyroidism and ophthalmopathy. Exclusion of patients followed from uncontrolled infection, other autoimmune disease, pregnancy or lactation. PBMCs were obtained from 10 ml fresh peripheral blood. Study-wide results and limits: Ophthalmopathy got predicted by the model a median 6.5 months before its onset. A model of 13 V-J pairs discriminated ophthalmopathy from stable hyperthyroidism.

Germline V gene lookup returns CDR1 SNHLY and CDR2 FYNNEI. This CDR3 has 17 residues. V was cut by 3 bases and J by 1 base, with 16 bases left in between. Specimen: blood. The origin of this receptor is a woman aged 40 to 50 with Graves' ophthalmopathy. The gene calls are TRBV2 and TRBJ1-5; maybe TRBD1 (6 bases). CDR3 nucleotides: TGTGCCAGCAGTGATAGGGGGGCCGGCGGAAGCAATCAGCCCCAGCATTTT. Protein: CASSDRGAGGSNQPQHF.